The next 17 T cell receptor beta chains were all read from a single sample in a study of CD8 T cells in ankylosing spondylitis. TCRdb independently ran MiXCR on the 5' RACE reads; one entry per CDR3 protein. The data show some 54,000 distinct CDR3 sequences, about 7.8% seen once. The sequencing sample was made of blood, either unsorted or a sorted T cell fraction (not recorded which). The receptors shown here come from a female donor with ankylosing spondylitis or in good health (not recorded which).

This clonotype was counted ten times or more. The genes are TRBV5-8 and TRBJ1-5; D may be TRBD1 (5 bases). The germline V gene has CDR1 SGHTS and CDR2 YDEGEE. The CDR3 is 15 residues long. Trimming stripped 4 bases from V and 4 bases from J, with 15 bases between. CDR3 region: CASSAPGPKNQPQHF. The CDR3 DNA reads as TGTGCCAGCAGCGCACCGGGACCCAAAAATCAGCCCCAGCATTTT.

This clonotype has at least ten counts. The chain carries TRBV5-1 and TRBJ2-3; D unclear. V was pared by 0 bases and J by 7 bases, with 12 bases between. CDR3 size: 14 residues. Germline-derived CDR1 and CDR2 are SGHRS and YFSETQ. The CDR3 is CASSLAAPDYTQYF. The CDR3 bases are TGCGCCAGCAGCTTGGCCGCCCCTGACTATACGCAGTATTTT.

This clonotype showed up many times. The J gene is TRBJ2-1, the V gene TRBV6-5; TRBD1 might be the D (6 bases). With 1 base removed from V and 5 bases from J, the gap between germline ends came to 9 bases. Germline V gene lookup returns CDR1 MNHEY and CDR2 SVGAGI. The CDR3 covers 14 residues. Here the CDR3 DNA reads TGTGCCAGCAGTTACTTCGGACAGAACAATGAGCAGTTCTTC. This translates into CASSYFGQNNEQFF.

This clonotype was seen many times. The V and J genes are TRBV11-2 and TRBJ1-2; 9 positions match TRBD1. This CDR3 is 16 amino acids long. Trimming cost V 4 bases and J 1 base; bases outside gene matches: 7. CDR1 is SGHAT, CDR2 FQNNGV, per germline. DNA of the CDR3: TGTGCCAGCAGCTCTATCCCGGGACAGGGTAACTATGGCTACACCTTC. Amino acids: CASSSIPGQGNYGYTF. Variable domain in full (rest from reference TRBV11-2 and TRBJ1-2): EAGVAQSPRYKIIEKRQSVAFWCNPISGHATLYWYQQILGQGPKLLIQFQNNGVVDDSQLPKDRFSAERLKGVDSTLKIQPAKLEDSAVYLCASSSIPGQGNYGYTFGSGTRLTVV.

This clonotype was recorded many times. The gene calls are TRBV12-3 or TRBV12-4 and TRBJ2-3; D might be TRBD1 (5 bases). The CDR3 has 14 amino acids. Trimming shortened V by 6 bases and J by 2 bases, and 12 bases separated the two germline ends. In DNA, the CDR3 is TGTGCCAGCAGCCCCAGGGTCCCCACAGATACGCAGTATTTT. Amino acids: CASSPRVPTDTQYF.

This clonotype was observed a few times. The DNA of the CDR3 is TGCGCCAGCAGTGCCCCCCCGGGACTAGCGGGGGGACTAGCTTACAATGAGCAGTTCTTC. Amino acid sequence: CASSAPPGLAGGLAYNEQFF. This rearrangement joins TRBV10-2 to TRBJ2-1; TRBD2 aligns across 15 bases. V lost 4 bases, J lost 4 bases, and 14 bases stayed unmatched. CDR3 length: 20 residues. CDR1 is WSHSY and CDR2 is SAAADI in the germline V gene.

This clonotype showed up many times. V gene TRBV5-5 combines with J gene TRBJ2-1; a possible D gene is TRBD1 (6 bases). Germline V gene lookup returns CDR1 SGHKS and CDR2 YYEKEE (reference sequence). The ends were cut back, 1 base at V and 4 bases at J, with 21 bases in the middle. The CDR3 spans 18 residues. The chain's CDR3 is CASSLRGQGGPRYNEQFF. CDR3 sequence (DNA): TGTGCCAGCAGCTTGAGGGGACAAGGGGGACCTAGATACAATGAGCAGTTCTTC. Supplemented by reference TRBV5-5 and TRBJ2-1, the full variable domain reads DAGVTQSPTHLIKTRGQQVTLRCSPISGHKSVSWYQQVLGQGPQFIFQYYEKEERGRGNFPDRFSARQFPNYSSELNVNALLLGDSALYLCASSLRGQGGPRYNEQFFGPGTRLTVL.

This clonotype occurred many times. The V and J genes are TRBV11-3 and TRBJ2-3, with unresolved D. The CDR3 is 12 amino acids. The germline gives CDR1 SGHNT, CDR2 YENEEA. Trimming stripped 0 bases from V and 6 bases from J, with 4 bases between. The CDR3 protein is CASSLDSDTQYF. CDR3 DNA: TGTGCCAGCAGCTTAGACTCGGATACGCAGTATTTT.

Many counts were recorded for this clonotype. The chain is built from TRBV12-3 or TRBV12-4 and TRBJ2-7, with unresolved D. CDR3 size: 13 residues. V lost 3 bases and J 3 bases, leaving 9 bases between the germline ends. CDR3 sequence reads: CASSLGTSYEQYF. The DNA for the CDR3 is TGTGCCAGCAGTTTGGGTACAAGCTACGAGCAGTACTTC.

This clonotype was seen at least ten times. V is TRBV29-1 and J is TRBJ2-1, with 7 bases that match TRBD1. The CDR3 is made up of 12 amino acids. Germline values: CDR1 SQVTM, CDR2 ANQGSEA. V dropped 6 bases and J dropped 6; count of bases not matched to a gene: 5. The CDR3 DNA follows: TGCAGCGTATGGGACAGAGCCAATGAGCAGTTCTTC. Amino acid sequence: CSVWDRANEQFF.

By sample fraction, this clonotype is medium-sized. The CDR3 loop is CATSDRYRTNGDTQYF. The CDR3, as DNA: TGTGCCACCAGTGATCGCTACCGAACCAATGGAGATACGCAGTATTTT. This chain joins TRBV24-1 and TRBJ2-3, with D unresolved. The CDR3 runs 16 residues. Trimming stripped 3 bases from V and 5 bases from J, with 17 bases between. Germline V gene lookup returns CDR1 KGHDR and CDR2 SFDVKD.

The chain carries TRBV7-2 and TRBJ1-4, with D uncertain. There are 13 residues in the CDR3. Per the germline V gene, CDR1 is SGHTA and CDR2 is FQGNSA. The V end was cut by 0 bases, the J end by 8 bases, with 7 bases between. The chain's CDR3 is CASSLAVDEKLFF. CDR3 DNA: TGTGCCAGCAGCTTAGCGGTGGACGAAAAACTGTTTTTT. The complete variable domain, with remaining parts taken from reference TRBV7-2 and TRBJ1-4, reads GAGVSQSPSNKVTEKGKDVELRCDPISGHTALYWYRQSLGQGLEFLIYFQGNSAPDKSGLPSDRFSAERTGGSVSTLTIQRTQQEDSAVYLCASSLAVDEKLFFGSGTQLSVL.

Many counts were recorded for this clonotype. CDR3 sequence reads: CASSRNGPQHF. CDR3 DNA: TGTGCCAGCAGCCGGAACGGACCCCAGCATTTT. V and J are TRBV16 and TRBJ1-5; D call uncertain. The CDR3 contains 11 residues. V dropped 4 bases and J dropped 10 bases, with 8 bases sitting between them. Germline CDR1 is KGHSY and CDR2 is FQNENV.

The table lists this clonotype with many counts. The chain uses TRBV29-1 and TRBJ1-2, with D unresolved. V lost 6 bases to trimming and J lost 5 bases, with 19 bases between them. Looked up from germline, CDR1 is SQVTM and CDR2 is ANQGSEA. The length of the CDR3 is 14 residues. CDR3 bases: TGCAGCGTAATTGGACCTTCCCACTCATATGGCTACACCTTC. Its protein product is CSVIGPSHSYGYTF.

This clonotype was counted many times. This chain uses TRBV12-3 or TRBV12-4 with TRBJ2-5, with 9 positions matching TRBD1. Trimming removed 6 bases from V and 5 bases from J; junction bases left unmatched: 7. The CDR3 extends over 14 amino acids. CDR3 loop: CASSRTGVGETQYF. Here the CDR3 DNA reads TGTGCCAGCAGCCGGACAGGGGTAGGGGAGACCCAGTACTTC.

Many counts were recorded for this clonotype. The J gene is TRBJ1-1, the V gene TRBV6-1; D gene ambiguous. The germline V gene encodes CDR1 MNHNS and CDR2 SASEGT. V shed 6 bases and J shed 3 bases, with 8 bases lying between them. CDR3 length: 12 amino acids. CDR3 DNA: TGTGCCAGCAGGGGATTTCACACTGAAGCTTTCTTT. It is translated as CASRGFHTEAFF.

Ten or more counts support this clonotype. The chain uses TRBV12-3 or TRBV12-4 and TRBJ1-2; D uncertain. Between the trimmed V and J ends, which lost 0 bases and 8 bases, there was a span of 7 bases. The CDR3 has 12 residues. CDR3 region: CASSLAGLGYTF. CDR3 nucleotide sequence: TGTGCCAGCAGTTTAGCAGGGTTAGGCTACACCTTC.